This TCR beta chain appears in the sequencing data of a study of blood T cells in healthy people across ages. Study-wide findings and caveats: Diversity figures derived from one million T cells were judged to underestimate the true value. With unsorted PBMCs, a conclusive comparison of naive versus antigen-experienced cells was not possible.

A J-beta primer mix and a sample-barcoded 5' primer were used in a second PCR of roughly 7 to 12 cycles. TCRdb fed the 5' RACE reads into MiXCR, producing one record per CDR3 protein. Among over 700,000 distinct CDR3 sequences, 20% to 25% were seen once, and the ten largest hold 9.4%. Concerning this clonotype itself: The antigen remains unidentified.

The same data also went into a second study, on T cells of mothers and their children.

The source material was blood. The receptor was isolated from a boy aged 10-17 years in good health.

This CDR3 reads CASSPRQGSLTGELFF. The CDR3 region has the DNA TGTGCCAGTAGTCCCCGACAGGGGTCCCTAACCGGGGAGCTGTTTTTT. This chain joins TRBV19 and TRBJ2-2, with 8 bases fitting TRBD1. After removal of 5 bases from V and 5 bases from J, the junction contained 10 bases not matched to a gene. This CDR3 contains 16 residues. The germline gives CDR1 LNHDA, CDR2 SQIVND (reference sequence).